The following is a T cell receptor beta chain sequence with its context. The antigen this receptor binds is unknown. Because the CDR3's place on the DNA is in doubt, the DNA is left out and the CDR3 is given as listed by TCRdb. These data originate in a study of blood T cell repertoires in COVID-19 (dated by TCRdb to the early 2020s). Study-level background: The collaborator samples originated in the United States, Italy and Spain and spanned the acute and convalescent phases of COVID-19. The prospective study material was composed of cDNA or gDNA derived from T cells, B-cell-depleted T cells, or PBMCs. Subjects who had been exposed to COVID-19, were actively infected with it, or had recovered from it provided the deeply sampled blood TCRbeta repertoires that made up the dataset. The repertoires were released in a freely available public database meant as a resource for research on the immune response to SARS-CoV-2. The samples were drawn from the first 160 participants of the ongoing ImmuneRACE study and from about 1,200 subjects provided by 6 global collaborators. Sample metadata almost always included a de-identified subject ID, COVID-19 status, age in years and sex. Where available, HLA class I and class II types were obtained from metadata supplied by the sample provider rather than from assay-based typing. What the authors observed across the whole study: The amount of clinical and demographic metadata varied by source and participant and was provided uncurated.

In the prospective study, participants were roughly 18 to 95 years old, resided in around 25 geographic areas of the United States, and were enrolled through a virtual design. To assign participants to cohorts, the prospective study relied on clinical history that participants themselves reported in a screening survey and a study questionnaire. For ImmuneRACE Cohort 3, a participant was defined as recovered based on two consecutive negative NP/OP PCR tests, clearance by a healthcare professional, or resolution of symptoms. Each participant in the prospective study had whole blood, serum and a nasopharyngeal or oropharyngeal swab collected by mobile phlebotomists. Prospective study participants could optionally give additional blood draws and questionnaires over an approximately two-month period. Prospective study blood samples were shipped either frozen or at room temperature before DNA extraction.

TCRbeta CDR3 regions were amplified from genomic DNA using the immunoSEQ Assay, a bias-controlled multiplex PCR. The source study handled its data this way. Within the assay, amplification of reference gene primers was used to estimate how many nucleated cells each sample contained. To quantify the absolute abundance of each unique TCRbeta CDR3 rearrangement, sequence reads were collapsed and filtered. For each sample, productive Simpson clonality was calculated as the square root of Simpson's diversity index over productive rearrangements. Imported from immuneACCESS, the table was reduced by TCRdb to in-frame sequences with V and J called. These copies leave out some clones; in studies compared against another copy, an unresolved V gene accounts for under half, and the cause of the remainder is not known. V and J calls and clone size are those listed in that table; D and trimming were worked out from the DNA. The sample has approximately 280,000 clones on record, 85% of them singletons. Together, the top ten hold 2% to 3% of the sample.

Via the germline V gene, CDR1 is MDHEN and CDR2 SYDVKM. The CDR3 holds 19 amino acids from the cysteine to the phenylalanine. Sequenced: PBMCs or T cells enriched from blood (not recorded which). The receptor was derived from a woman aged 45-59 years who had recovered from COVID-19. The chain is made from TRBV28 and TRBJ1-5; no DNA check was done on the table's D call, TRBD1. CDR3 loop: CASSTSTGLGSLFDQPQHF.